Listed here are 4 T cell receptor beta chains from one sample, sequenced in a study of blood T cell repertoires in COVID-19. This table comes from immunoSEQ multiplex PCR, and its TCRdb copy is limited to in-frame clones, with some not included. The data contain roughly 110,000 clones, about 70% of them singletons. The sequenced sample consisted of peripheral blood. All receptors derive from a human donor with acute or convalescent COVID-19. The donor label of this sample is uncertain.

About this clone: Other DNA sequences from this sample encode an identical CDR3 as well. The rearrangement joins TRBV4-1 to TRBJ2-6; 10 bases agree with TRBD1. V dropped 3 bases and J dropped 0; count of bases not matched to a gene: 5. Germline lookup yields CDR1 MGHRA and CDR2 YSYEKL. The CDR3 loop spans 18 amino acids. CDR3 sequence reads: CASSQRDRGLSGANVLTF. CDR3 DNA sequence: TGCGCCAGCAGCCAGCGCGACAGGGGGCTCTCTGGGGCCAACGTCCTGACTTTC.

The rearrangement joins TRBV10-1 to TRBJ2-3, with D maybe TRBD2 (6 bases). The CDR3 loop spans 15 amino acids. The germline V gene has CDR1 WNHNN and CDR2 SYGVQD (reference sequence). V was pared by 6 bases and J by 2 bases, with 15 bases between. CDR3 loop: CASSARLDFTDTQYF. The CDR3, as DNA: TGCGCCAGCAGCGCTCGACTAGATTTCACAGATACGCAGTATTTT.

This clone has only a few counts. The V call is TRBV28, the J call TRBJ1-5, with D unclear. Deletions cut 7 bases from V and 3 bases from J, with 16 bases between. The CDR3 runs to 15 residues. Per germline, CDR1 MDHEN and CDR2 SYDVKM. The CDR3 here is CASNARRGYNQPQHF. The CDR3 DNA reads as TGTGCCAGCAACGCCCGTCGCGGGTACAATCAGCCCCAGCATTTT.

This clone showed up many times. The CDR3, as DNA: TGTGCCACACAACAGGGAGGCACAGATACGCAGTATTTT. Translated: CATQQGGTDTQYF. This chain uses TRBV24-1 with TRBJ2-3, with D possibly being TRBD1 (6 bases). V shed 10 bases and J shed 1 base, with 11 bases lying between them. Germline lookup yields CDR1 KGHDR and CDR2 SFDVKD. This CDR3 is built from 13 residues.